This T cell receptor beta chain emerged from a study of cytomegalovirus exposure and HLA in healthy donors. Remarks on this clone: Its antigen remains unknown. An end of the junction does not agree with germline; a read error may underlie this.

In the PCR, 60 Vbeta and 13 Jbeta primers were used. Clones were read by immunoSEQ multiplex PCR, and TCRdb kept only the in-frame ones, dropping some. In the table there are about 130,000 clones, around three quarters of which are singletons. Regarding the study as a whole: Among the sequence variants, a highly shared cluster was likely an artifact of sequencing.

The germline CDR1 and CDR2 sequences are GTSNPN and SVGIG (reference sequence). The length of the CDR3 is 12 residues. The source is a male donor in good health and CMV-seropositive. The rearrangement uses TRBV30 and TRBJ1-2, with D tentatively TRBD1 (6 bases). Sequencing was carried out using PBMCs. In DNA, the CDR3 is TGTGCCTGGAGCGATGAAGGGGGTTGGTACGCCTTC. Translating it yields CAWSDEGGWYAF. The full variable domain, completed using reference TRBV30 and TRBJ1-2, is SQTIHQWPATLVQPVGSPLSLECTVEGTSNPNLYWYRQAAGRGLQLLFYSVGIGQISSEVPQNLSASRPQDRQFILSSKKLLLSDSGFYLCAWSDEGGWYAFGSGTRLTVV.